The 3 T cell receptor beta chains listed next were all sequenced from one sample in a study of cytomegalovirus exposure and HLA in healthy donors. PCR primers comprised 60 Vbeta and 13 Jbeta primers. Some clones are missing from TCRdb's copy, which holds only in-frame ones; the method was immunoSEQ multiplex PCR. The data include 190,000 or so clones; the top ten clones carry around 0.7%. What was sequenced was PBMCs. The receptors were sampled from a boy younger than 18 in good health and CMV-seronegative.

The chain couples TRBV2 to TRBJ1-6; 9 nucleotides agree with TRBD1. This CDR3 spans 17 amino acids. Trimming cost V 8 bases and J 2 bases; bases outside gene matches: 10. Germline CDR1 is SNHLY and CDR2 is FYNNEI. The chain's CDR3 is CASEGQGIRPYNSPLHF. CDR3 DNA: TGTGCCAGCGAGGGACAGGGAATTCGCCCCTATAATTCACCCCTCCACTTT. The full variable domain, rest sourced from reference TRBV2 and TRBJ1-6, is EPEVTQTPSHQVTQMGQEVILRCVPISNHLYFYWYRQILGQKVEFLVSFYNNEISEKSEIFDDQFSVERPDGSNFTLKIRSTKLEDSAMYFCASEGQGIRPYNSPLHFGNGTRLTVT.

This chain connects TRBV27 to TRBJ2-7, with D perhaps TRBD2 (6 bases). The CDR3 has 13 amino acids. Germline loops: CDR1 MNHEY, CDR2 SMNVEV (reference sequence). V was shortened by 5 bases and J by 3 bases, with 11 bases between the two germline ends. The chain's CDR3 is CASSMGTFYEQYF. CDR3 bases: TGTGCCAGCAGTATGGGGACTTTCTACGAGCAGTACTTC.

The genes are TRBV5-4 and TRBJ1-1; D not resolved. Germline V gene data show CDR1 as SGHNT and CDR2 as YYREEE (reference sequence). This CDR3 contains 12 residues. Trimming removed 0 bases from V and 3 bases from J, with 3 bases in between. The CDR3 loop is CASSLADTEAFF. The CDR3 region has the DNA TGTGCCAGCAGCTTGGCCGACACTGAAGCTTTCTTT.